These T cell receptor beta chains were read from a single sample in a study of T cells in Graves' hyperthyroidism and ophthalmopathy. TCRdb redid the calling of the multiplex PCR reads with MiXCR, one entry per CDR3 protein. Among about 420,000 distinct CDR3 sequences listed, approximately 14% were seen once. Sequenced input: blood. These receptors all come from a woman younger than 35 with Graves' hyperthyroidism. Both conserved end residues are part of each CDR3. The D gene is left open where the match is weak.

v_gene	j_gene	d_gene	CDR3aa
TRBV12-3/TRBV12-4	TRBJ2-3	TRBD2	CASSQPTSGNTDTQYF
TRBV20-1	TRBJ1-5	TRBD1	CSARADRDHQPQHF
TRBV4-1	TRBJ2-1	TRBD1	CASRDRDSSYNEQFF
TRBV9	TRBJ2-1	-	CASSAPLGGVPYNEQFF
TRBV19	TRBJ2-1	-	CASSDSGPNTYNEQFF
TRBV13	TRBJ2-2	-	CASETTTNTGELFF
TRBV2	TRBJ2-1	TRBD2	CASRGSGTSGGYNEQFF
TRBV29-1	TRBJ1-2	TRBD1	CSARQGAVYTF
TRBV20-1	TRBJ2-5	TRBD2	CSARSGRGETQYF
TRBV24-1	TRBJ2-1	-	CAASSVGPRGFGEQFF
TRBV5-1	TRBJ1-5	-	CASSLEGFNQPQHF
TRBV20-1	TRBJ2-5	TRBD1	CSASSRQGRETQYF
TRBV9	TRBJ2-3	TRBD2	CTSSVVVSGGIGDTQYF
TRBV7-8	TRBJ2-7	-	CASSLVGDGFSYEQYF
TRBV29-1	TRBJ2-7	TRBD1	CSVVGDRTTYEQYF
TRBV20-1	TRBJ2-1	-	CSAREVGRLNYNEQFF
TRBV18	TRBJ1-1	-	CASSPPTWMNTEAFF
TRBV4-1	TRBJ1-1	-	CASSHIGLAGRENTEAFF
TRBV5-5	TRBJ1-1	-	CASSVQGYTEAFF
TRBV5-5	TRBJ2-7	TRBD1	CASSPQVGQRVDEQYF
TRBV6-5	TRBJ1-1	-	CASSYSQLGTEAFF
TRBV29-1	TRBJ1-2	-	CSALAGTNYGYTF
TRBV6-6	TRBJ2-2	-	CASSYDGASVTGELFF